Each of the 13 T cell receptor beta chains below was sequenced from the same sample in a study of blood T cell repertoires in COVID-19. This table comes from immunoSEQ multiplex PCR, and its TCRdb copy is limited to in-frame clones, with some not included. This sample has about 400,000 clones, with over 85% found just once. The sample comprised PBMCs or T cells enriched from blood (not recorded which). These receptors were collected from a woman aged 25 to 39 who had recovered from COVID-19.

The rearrangement joins TRBV7-9 to TRBJ1-6, with D possibly being TRBD1 (5 bases). This CDR3 is 15 amino acids long. Germline-derived CDR1 and CDR2 are SEHNR and FQNEAQ (reference sequence). The V end was cut by 5 bases, the J end by 5 bases, with 13 bases between. CDR3: CASSITAGNNSPLHF. The CDR3 DNA reads as TGTGCCAGCAGCATTACGGCAGGGAATAATTCACCCCTCCACTTT.

This chain connects TRBV7-8 to TRBJ2-7; D gene unclear. V lost 0 bases to trimming and J lost 7 bases, with 13 bases between them. Germline lookup yields CDR1 SGHVS and CDR2 FQNEAQ. The CDR3 sequence is 14 residues long. CDR3 loop: CASSLARGLSEQYF. The DNA for the CDR3 is TGTGCCAGCAGCTTAGCTCGTGGGCTGTCGGAGCAGTACTTC. Full variable domain (outside the CDR3, taken from reference TRBV7-8 and TRBJ2-7): GAGVSQSPRYKVAKRGQDVALRCDPISGHVSLFWYQQALGQGPEFLTYFQNEAQLDKSGLPSDRFFAERPEGSVSTLKIQRTQQEDSAVYLCASSLARGLSEQYFGPGTRLTVT.

The chain uses TRBV4-2 and TRBJ1-2; D is uncertain. The V gene's germline CDR1 is LGHNA and CDR2 YNFKEQ. V lost 0 bases to trimming and J lost 8 bases, with 16 bases between them. The CDR3 has 15 amino acids. The CDR3 loop is CASSQEEENLWGYTF. CDR3 DNA: TGTGCCAGCAGCCAAGAGGAGGAAAACCTATGGGGCTACACCTTC.

This clone appeared once. The chain recombines TRBV28 with TRBJ1-1, with 8 bases fitting TRBD1. Per germline, CDR1 MDHEN and CDR2 SYDVKM. This CDR3 spans 11 amino acids. The J segment lost 12 bases and the V segment lost 6 bases, leaving 6 bases of the junction unmatched. The CDR3 protein is CASSFDRGSFF. The CDR3 bases are TGTGCCAGCAGCTTTGACAGGGGATCTTTCTTT.

This clone was counted a few times. This chain links TRBV7-3 with TRBJ2-2, with D possibly TRBD1 on 5 matching bases. The CDR3 is 15 amino acids. Trimming removed 5 bases from V and 0 bases from J, with 10 bases in between. Per germline, CDR1 SGHTA and CDR2 FQGTGA. CDR3 in DNA: TGTGCCAGCAGCCCTCGACAGACGAACACCGGGGAGCTGTTTTTT. Encoded protein: CASSPRQTNTGELFF.

The V gene is TRBV3-1 (or the pseudogene TRBV3-2), the J gene TRBJ2-5, with 8 bases that match TRBD1. The CDR3 length is 14 residues. The germline V gene encodes CDR1 LGHDT and CDR2 YNNKEL (reference sequence). The V segment lost 4 bases and the J segment 7 bases; nucleotides outside the gene matches: 8. The CDR3 nucleotides read TGTGCCAGCAGCCTCAGGACAGGGCAGGGGACCCAGTACTTC. As protein: CASSLRTGQGTQYF.

This clone showed up just a few times. The V gene is TRBV11-2, the J gene TRBJ2-2, with D perhaps TRBD1 or TRBD2 (9 bases each). The CDR3 has 19 residues. CDR1 is SGHAT, CDR2 FQNNGV, per germline. V lost 6 bases to trimming and J lost 3 bases, with 26 bases between them. The CDR3 bases are TGTGCCAGCAGTCCGAGGACAGGGGAGACTAGCGGAGACACCGGGGAGCTGTTTTTT. Its protein product is CASSPRTGETSGDTGELFF.

The chain employs TRBV20-1 and TRBJ1-1; 7 positions match TRBD1. The ends lost 1 base at V and 8 bases at J; junction bases unmatched: 1. The CDR3 is made up of 11 amino acids. CDR1 is DFQATT, CDR2 SNEGSKA, per germline (reference sequence). The DNA of the CDR3 is TGCAGTGCTAGAGGGACAGGAGAAGCTTTCTTT. This codes for CSARGTGEAFF.

The count of this clone is one. The rearrangement joins TRBV19 to TRBJ2-1, with D perhaps TRBD1 (5 bases). Germline lookup yields CDR1 LNHDA and CDR2 SQIVND (reference sequence). CDR3 length equals 13 residues. The V end lost 6 bases, the J end lost 3 bases, and 9 bases lay between the germline ends. Here the CDR3 reads CASRTAVYNEQFF. The CDR3 bases are TGTGCCAGTAGGACAGCAGTCTACAATGAGCAGTTCTTC.

The V call is TRBV2, the J call TRBJ1-5; possible D gene TRBD1, 6 bases. Trimming took off 6 bases at V and 3 bases at J, with 9 bases between the two ends. The CDR3 is 13 residues long. Germline V gene lookup returns CDR1 SNHLY and CDR2 FYNNEI. The CDR3 DNA sequence: TGTGCCAGCAGCCACAGGGTCAATCAGCCCCAGCATTTT. It is translated as CASSHRVNQPQHF.

The CDR3 DNA is TGCAGTGCTTCCTACACAGATACGCAGTATTTT. This sequence encodes CSASYTDTQYF. The chain has TRBV20-1 and TRBJ2-3; D gene ambiguous. Trimming stripped 5 bases from V and 2 bases from J, with 5 bases between. The CDR3 length is 11 residues. Germline CDR1 reads DFQATT; CDR2 reads SNEGSKA (reference sequence).

The count of this clone is one. CDR3: CAIRGQGKNTGELFF. As DNA, the CDR3 is TGTGCCATCAGGGGACAGGGCAAGAACACCGGGGAGCTGTTTTTT. The chain combines TRBV10-3 with TRBJ2-2; 9 bases line up with TRBD1. CDR3 size: 15 residues. The trim removed 6 bases at V and 1 base at J, leaving 3 bases unmatched. Germline V gives CDR1 ENHRY, CDR2 SYGVKD.

The CDR3 loop is CASSLLGQNNEQFF. The CDR3 nucleotides read TGTGCCAGCAGTTTATTGGGACAGAACAATGAGCAGTTCTTC. This rearrangement joins TRBV28 to TRBJ2-1, with 7 bases identical to TRBD1. CDR1 and CDR2 (germline): MDHEN, SYDVKM. V lost 1 base and J lost 5; bases outside the gene matches: 2. The CDR3 runs to 14 residues. The whole variable domain, filled in from reference TRBV28 and TRBJ2-1, reads DVKVTQSSRYLVKRTGEKVFLECVQDMDHENMFWYRQDPGLGLRLIYFSYDVKMKEKGDIPEGYSVSREKKERFSLILESASTNQTSMYLCASSLLGQNNEQFFGPGTRLTVL.